A single sample gave rise to the 12 T cell receptor beta chains below, sequenced in a study of shared clonotypes between healthy human individuals. The repertoire was sequenced with immunoSEQ multiplex PCR; TCRdb's copy has only in-frame clones and lacks some. The sample shows 450,000 to 650,000 clones, about 80% of them seen only once. The sequencing sample was made of PBMCs. These receptors came from a woman in her thirties or forties in good health. Some clones in this sample may be carry-over from other donors' samples.

The CDR3 DNA reads TGTGCCAGCAGTACCCCTAGGGGGAGGGACGATCAGCCCCAGCATTTT. Translating gives CASSTPRGRDDQPQHF. This rearrangement joins TRBV28 to TRBJ1-5, with D perhaps TRBD1 (6 bases). V was cut by 5 bases and J by 5 bases, with 19 bases left in between. The CDR3 spans 16 residues. CDR1 MDHEN and CDR2 SYDVKM come from the germline V gene.

CDR3 amino acids: CAWSVQVAKNIQYF. The DNA of the CDR3 is TGTGCCTGGAGTGTACAGGTAGCCAAAAACATTCAGTACTTC. This chain links TRBV30 with TRBJ2-4, with D maybe TRBD1 (5 bases). The CDR3 spans 14 residues. Between the trimmed V and J ends, which lost 0 bases and 0 bases, there was a span of 6 bases. Germline V gene lookup returns CDR1 GTSNPN and CDR2 SVGIG (reference sequence).

The sample holds one count of this clone. V is TRBV19 and J is TRBJ1-1; maybe TRBD1 (5 bases). With 3 bases removed from V and 1 base from J, the gap between germline ends came to 12 bases. The germline V gene encodes CDR1 LNHDA and CDR2 SQIVND (reference sequence). This CDR3 is built from 15 residues. CDR3 DNA: TGTGCCAGTAGTATCCAGCAGGGCCCGAACACTGAAGCTTTCTTT. This codes for CASSIQQGPNTEAFF.

This rearrangement joins TRBV18 to TRBJ2-7, with 7 bases identical to TRBD1. Per the germline V gene, CDR1 is KGHSH and CDR2 is LQKENI. The CDR3 sequence is 13 residues long. V dropped 4 bases and J dropped 4; count of bases not matched to a gene: 4. This CDR3 reads CASSLVQGYEQYF. The CDR3 nucleotides are TGTGCCAGCTCACTGGTACAGGGGTACGAGCAGTACTTC. Drawing the rest from reference TRBV18 and TRBJ2-7, the complete variable domain is NAGVMQNPRHLVRRRGQEARLRCSPMKGHSHVYWYRQLPEEGLKFMVYLQKENIIDESGMPKERFSAEFPKEGPSILRIQQVVRGDSAAYFCASSLVQGYEQYFGPGTRLTVT.

This clone was observed a handful of times. V and J are TRBV30 and TRBJ1-1; a weak D match, TRBD1 (6 bases). CDR3 length: 15 amino acids. Trimming took 2 bases from V and 6 from J, leaving 19 bases between them. CDR1 and CDR2 (germline): GTSNPN, SVGIG (reference sequence). The CDR3 loop reads CAWSLKGTRSSEAFF. The CDR3 DNA follows: TGTGCCTGGAGTTTAAAGGGGACACGGTCCTCTGAAGCTTTCTTT.

The V and J genes are TRBV5-1 and TRBJ2-2, with 8 bases matching TRBD2. The CDR3 spans 18 residues. From germline, CDR1 is SGHRS and CDR2 YFSETQ. The V and J ends lost 1 base and 1 base, in that order; junction bases with no gene match: 9. The CDR3 region is CASSLKNRAGENTGELFF. DNA for the CDR3: TGCGCCAGCAGCTTGAAGAATCGAGCGGGAGAGAACACCGGGGAGCTGTTTTTT.

The gene calls are TRBV10-1 and TRBJ2-5; 7 bases line up with TRBD2. The J call may be wrong; the DNA end is better matched by TRBJ2-7. Germline CDR1 and CDR2: WNHNN and SYGVQD (reference sequence). The CDR3 loop spans 17 amino acids. This CDR3 reads CASSESVGYGGGYEQYF. CDR3 in DNA: TGCGCCAGCAGTGAGTCGGTTGGCTATGGGGGGGGCTACGAGCAGTACTTC.

J is TRBJ2-3 and V is TRBV7-8; 9 bases are a match to TRBD1. V lost 5 bases, J lost 0 bases, and 6 bases stayed unmatched. The CDR3 consists of 16 residues. The germline gives CDR1 SGHVS, CDR2 FQNEAQ. The CDR3 reads CASSRQGDSSTDTQYF. CDR3 bases: TGTGCCAGCAGCCGACAGGGGGACTCTAGCACAGATACGCAGTATTTT.

As regards this clone: This likely came from a read error, as a far larger clone is one base away. Other nucleotide sequences from this sample produce the same CDR3. The V gene is TRBV9, the J gene TRBJ1-3; D not certain. Between the trimmed V and J ends, which lost 4 bases and 4 bases, there was a span of 12 bases. The germline V gene has CDR1 SGDLS and CDR2 YYNGEE. This CDR3 is 14 amino acids long. CDR3 coding DNA: TGTGCCAGCAGCCTCACTTTTGCCGGAAACACCATATATTTT. Translating it yields CASSLTFAGNTIYF.

This clone turned up a few times. The chain couples TRBV28 to TRBJ1-3, with D tentatively TRBD1 (5 bases). Deletions cut 6 bases from V and 0 bases from J, with 9 bases between. The CDR3 has 14 amino acids. CDR1 is MDHEN and CDR2 is SYDVKM in the germline V gene. CDR3 sequence (DNA): TGTGCCAGCAGATTCGGGGGCTCTGGAAACACCATATATTTT. Its protein product is CASRFGGSGNTIYF. The full variable domain, in which reference TRBV28 and TRBJ1-3 provide the parts outside the CDR3, is DVKVTQSSRYLVKRTGEKVFLECVQDMDHENMFWYRQDPGLGLRLIYFSYDVKMKEKGDIPEGYSVSREKKERFSLILESASTNQTSMYLCASRFGGSGNTIYFGEGSWLTVV.

The chain joins TRBV29-1 to TRBJ2-1; D gene uncertain. With 4 bases removed from V and 7 bases from J, the gap between germline ends came to 8 bases. The CDR3 runs to 11 residues. From germline, CDR1 is SQVTM and CDR2 ANQGSEA. The CDR3 DNA sequence: TGCAGCGTTGTAGGTGGAAATGAGCAGTTCTTC. It specifies CSVVGGNEQFF.

The rearrangement links TRBV11-2 to TRBJ2-3; D call uncertain. The germline V and J ends were trimmed by 5 bases and 5 bases, with 11 bases remaining between them. Germline CDR1 is SGHAT and CDR2 is FQNNGV. The CDR3 consists of 13 residues. CDR3 sequence reads: CASSRNSVDTQYF. CDR3 coding DNA: TGTGCCAGCAGCCGAAATAGTGTAGATACGCAGTATTTT.